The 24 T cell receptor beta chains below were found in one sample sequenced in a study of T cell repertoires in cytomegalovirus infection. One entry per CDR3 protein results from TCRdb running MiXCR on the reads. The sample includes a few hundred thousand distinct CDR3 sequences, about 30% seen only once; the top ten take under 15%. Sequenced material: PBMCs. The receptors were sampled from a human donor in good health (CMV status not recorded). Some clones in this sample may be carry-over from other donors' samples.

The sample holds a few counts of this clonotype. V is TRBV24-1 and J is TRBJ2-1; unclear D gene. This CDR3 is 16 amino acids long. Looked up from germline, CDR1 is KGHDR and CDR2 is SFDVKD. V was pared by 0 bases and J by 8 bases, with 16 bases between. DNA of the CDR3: TGTGCCACCAGTGATTTGCCAAGCTTCCAACCATATGAGCAGTTCTTC. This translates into CATSDLPSFQPYEQFF.

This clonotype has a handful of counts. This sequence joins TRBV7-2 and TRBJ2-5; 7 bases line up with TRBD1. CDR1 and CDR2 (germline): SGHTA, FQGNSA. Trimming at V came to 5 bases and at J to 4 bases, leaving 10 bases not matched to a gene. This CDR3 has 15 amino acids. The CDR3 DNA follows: TGTGCCAGCAGCGGACAACCGGGACAGAGAGAGACCCAGTACTTC. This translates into CASSGQPGQRETQYF. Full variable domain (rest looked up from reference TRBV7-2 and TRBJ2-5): GAGVSQSPSNKVTEKGKDVELRCDPISGHTALYWYRQSLGQGLEFLIYFQGNSAPDKSGLPSDRFSAERTGGSVSTLTIQRTQQEDSAVYLCASSGQPGQRETQYFGPGTRLLVL.

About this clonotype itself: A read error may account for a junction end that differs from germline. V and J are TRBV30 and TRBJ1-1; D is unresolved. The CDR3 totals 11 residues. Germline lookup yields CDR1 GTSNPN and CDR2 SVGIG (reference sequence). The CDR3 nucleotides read TGTGCCTGGAGTGTAGGCCAGTCCCCGTCCTTT. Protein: CAWSVGQSPSF.

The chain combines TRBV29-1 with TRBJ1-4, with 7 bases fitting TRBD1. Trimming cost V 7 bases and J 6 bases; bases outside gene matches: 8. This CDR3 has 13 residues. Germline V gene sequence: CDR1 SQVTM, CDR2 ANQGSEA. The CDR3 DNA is TGCAGCGCGGGAGGGGGCGCCGATGAAAAACTGTTTTTT. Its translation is CSAGGGADEKLFF.

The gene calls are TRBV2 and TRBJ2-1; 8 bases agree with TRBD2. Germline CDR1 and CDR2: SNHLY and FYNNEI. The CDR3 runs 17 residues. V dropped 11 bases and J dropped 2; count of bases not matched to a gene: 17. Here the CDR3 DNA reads TGTGCCCGACACGGGGGGGAGGCCCAATTGACCTACAATGAGCAGTTCTTC. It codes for CARHGGEAQLTYNEQFF.

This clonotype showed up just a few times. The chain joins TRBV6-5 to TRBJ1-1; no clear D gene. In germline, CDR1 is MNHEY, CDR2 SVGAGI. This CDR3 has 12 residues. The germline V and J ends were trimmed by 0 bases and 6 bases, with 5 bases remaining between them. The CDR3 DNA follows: TGTGCCAGCAGTTACTCGGGATCTGAAGCTTTCTTT. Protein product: CASSYSGSEAFF.

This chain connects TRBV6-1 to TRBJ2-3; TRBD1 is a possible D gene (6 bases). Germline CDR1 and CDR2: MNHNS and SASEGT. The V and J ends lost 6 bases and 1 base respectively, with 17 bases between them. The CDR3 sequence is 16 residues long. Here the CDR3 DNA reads TGTGCCAGCAGCGTACCCCCAGGGGCGGGCACAGATACGCAGTATTTT. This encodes CASSVPPGAGTDTQYF.

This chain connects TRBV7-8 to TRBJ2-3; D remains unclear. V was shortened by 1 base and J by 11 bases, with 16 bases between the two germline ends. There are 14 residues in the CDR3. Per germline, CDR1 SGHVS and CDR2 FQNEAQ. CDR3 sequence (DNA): TGTGCCAGCAGCTTAGGTCCGACTGCCATGGGGCAGTATTTT. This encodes CASSLGPTAMGQYF.

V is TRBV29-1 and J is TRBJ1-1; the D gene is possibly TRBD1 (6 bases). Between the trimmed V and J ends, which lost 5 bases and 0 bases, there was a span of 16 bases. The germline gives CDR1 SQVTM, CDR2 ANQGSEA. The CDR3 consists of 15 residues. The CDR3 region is CSVLGQKGMNTEAFF. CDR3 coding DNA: TGCAGCGTTCTAGGACAGAAGGGTATGAACACTGAAGCTTTCTTT.

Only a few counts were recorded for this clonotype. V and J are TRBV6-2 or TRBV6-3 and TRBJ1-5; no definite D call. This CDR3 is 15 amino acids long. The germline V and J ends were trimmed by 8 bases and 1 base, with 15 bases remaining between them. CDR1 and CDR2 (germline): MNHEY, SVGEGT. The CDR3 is CASLSSGLSNQPQHF. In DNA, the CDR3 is TGTGCCAGCCTCTCTTCCGGGCTCAGCAATCAGCCCCAGCATTTT.

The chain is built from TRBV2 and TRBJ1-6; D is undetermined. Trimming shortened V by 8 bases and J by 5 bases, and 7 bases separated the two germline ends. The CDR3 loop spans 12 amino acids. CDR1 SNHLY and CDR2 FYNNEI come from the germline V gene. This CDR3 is CASSGNNSPLHF. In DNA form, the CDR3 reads TGTGCCAGCTCGGGCAATAATTCACCCCTCCACTTT.

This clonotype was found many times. As DNA, the CDR3 is TGTGCCAGCAGCTTAGACGGGACAGCTCACTATGGCTACACCTTC. It encodes CASSLDGTAHYGYTF. The chain is built from TRBV7-9 and TRBJ1-2; TRBD1 matches at 7 bases. Trimming removed 1 base from V and 3 bases from J; junction bases left unmatched: 5. The CDR3 has 15 amino acids. Per germline, CDR1 SEHNR and CDR2 FQNEAQ (reference sequence). Together with reference TRBV7-9 and TRBJ1-2, the CDR3 gives the full variable domain: DTGVSQNPRHKITKRGQNVTFRCDPISEHNRLYWYRQTLGQGPEFLTYFQNEAQLEKSRLLSDRFSAERPKGSFSTLEIQRTEQGDSAMYLCASSLDGTAHYGYTFGSGTRLTVV.

The CDR3 protein is CSLTQTGGWTEAFF. As DNA, the CDR3 is TGCAGCTTGACCCAAACTGGGGGTTGGACTGAAGCTTTCTTT. The chain employs TRBV29-1 and TRBJ1-1; TRBD1 might be the D (5 bases). The CDR3 consists of 14 residues. The V end was cut by 8 bases, the J end by 5 bases, with 21 bases between. Germline CDR1 is SQVTM and CDR2 is ANQGSEA. Full variable domain (rest looked up from reference TRBV29-1 and TRBJ1-1): SAVISQKPSRDICQRGTSLTIQCQVDSQVTMMFWYRQQPGQSLTLIATANQGSEATYESGFVIDKFPISRPNLTFSTLTVSNMSPEDSSIYLCSLTQTGGWTEAFFGQGTRLTVV.

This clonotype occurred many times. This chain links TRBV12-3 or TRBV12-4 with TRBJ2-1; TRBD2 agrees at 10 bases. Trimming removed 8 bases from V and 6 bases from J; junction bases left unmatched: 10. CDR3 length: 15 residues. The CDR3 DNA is TGTGCCAGCGCCGACCTAGCGGGAGTCCGCAATGAGCAGTTCTTC. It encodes CASADLAGVRNEQFF.

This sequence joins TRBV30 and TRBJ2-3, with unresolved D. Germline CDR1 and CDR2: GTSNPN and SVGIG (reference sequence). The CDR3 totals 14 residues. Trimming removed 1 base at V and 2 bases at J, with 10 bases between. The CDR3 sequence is CAWSGSIFTDTQYF. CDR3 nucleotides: TGTGCCTGGAGTGGTAGTATCTTCACAGATACGCAGTATTTT.

The CDR3 sequence is CASSLIQGAPLEQFF. For the CDR3, the DNA is TGTGCCAGCAGCTTGATACAGGGGGCACCGCTTGAGCAGTTCTTC. The chain combines TRBV7-2 with TRBJ2-1; 9 nucleotides line up with TRBD1. The germline V gene has CDR1 SGHTA and CDR2 FQGNSA. This CDR3 comprises 15 residues. V gave up 3 bases and J gave up 9 bases; unmatched junction bases: 9.

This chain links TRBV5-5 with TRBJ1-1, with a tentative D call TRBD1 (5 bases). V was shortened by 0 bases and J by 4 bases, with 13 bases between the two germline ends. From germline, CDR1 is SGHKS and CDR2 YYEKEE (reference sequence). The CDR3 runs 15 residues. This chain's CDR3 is CASSLGEGSGTEAFF. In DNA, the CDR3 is TGTGCCAGCAGCTTGGGGGAGGGGAGCGGCACTGAAGCTTTCTTT.

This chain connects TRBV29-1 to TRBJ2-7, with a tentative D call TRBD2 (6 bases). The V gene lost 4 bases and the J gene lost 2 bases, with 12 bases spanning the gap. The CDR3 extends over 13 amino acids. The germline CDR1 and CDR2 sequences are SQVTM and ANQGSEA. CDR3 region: CSVAGLATYEQYF. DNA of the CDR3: TGCAGCGTTGCGGGACTCGCTACCTACGAGCAGTACTTC.

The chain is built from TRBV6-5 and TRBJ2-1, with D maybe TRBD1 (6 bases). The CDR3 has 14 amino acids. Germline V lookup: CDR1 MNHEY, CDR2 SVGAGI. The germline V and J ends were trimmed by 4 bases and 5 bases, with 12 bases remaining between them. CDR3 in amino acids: CASSSWDTNNEQFF. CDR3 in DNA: TGTGCCAGCAGTTCATGGGACACTAACAATGAGCAGTTCTTC.

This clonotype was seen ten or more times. CDR3 in amino acids: CASTRANQPQHF. The CDR3 nucleotides are TGTGCCAGCACCAGGGCTAATCAGCCCCAGCATTTT. The chain recombines TRBV6-1 with TRBJ1-5; D possibly corresponds to TRBD1 (5 bases). The CDR3 totals 12 residues. V gave up 7 bases and J gave up 4 bases, with 8 bases separating them. The germline gives CDR1 MNHNS, CDR2 SASEGT.

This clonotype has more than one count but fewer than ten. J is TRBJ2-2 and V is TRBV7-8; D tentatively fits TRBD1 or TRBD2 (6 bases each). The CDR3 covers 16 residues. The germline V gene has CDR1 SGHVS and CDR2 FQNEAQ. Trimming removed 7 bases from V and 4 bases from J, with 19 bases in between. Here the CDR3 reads CASNRKGGVVTGELFF. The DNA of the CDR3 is TGTGCCAGCAACCGGAAGGGGGGAGTCGTCACCGGGGAGCTGTTTTTT.

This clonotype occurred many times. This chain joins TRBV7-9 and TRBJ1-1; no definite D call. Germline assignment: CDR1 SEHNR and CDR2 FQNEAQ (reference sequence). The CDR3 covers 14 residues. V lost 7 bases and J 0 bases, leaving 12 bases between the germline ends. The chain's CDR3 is CASIGSVLNTEAFF. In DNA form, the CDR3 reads TGTGCCAGCATCGGATCGGTGTTGAACACTGAAGCTTTCTTT.

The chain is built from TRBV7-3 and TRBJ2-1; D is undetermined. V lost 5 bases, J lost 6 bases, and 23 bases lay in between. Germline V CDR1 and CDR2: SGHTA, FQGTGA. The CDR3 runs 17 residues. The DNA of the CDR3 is TGTGCCAGCAGCCCCCGTCGAGGCTCCGAAGGGCTCAATGAGCAGTTCTTC. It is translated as CASSPRRGSEGLNEQFF.

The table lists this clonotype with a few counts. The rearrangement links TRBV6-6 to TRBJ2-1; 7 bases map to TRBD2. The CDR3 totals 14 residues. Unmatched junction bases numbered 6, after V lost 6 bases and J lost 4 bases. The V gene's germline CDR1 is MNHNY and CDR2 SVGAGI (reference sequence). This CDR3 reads CASRRLGGYNEQFF. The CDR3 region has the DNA TGTGCCAGCAGGAGACTGGGGGGGTACAATGAGCAGTTCTTC.